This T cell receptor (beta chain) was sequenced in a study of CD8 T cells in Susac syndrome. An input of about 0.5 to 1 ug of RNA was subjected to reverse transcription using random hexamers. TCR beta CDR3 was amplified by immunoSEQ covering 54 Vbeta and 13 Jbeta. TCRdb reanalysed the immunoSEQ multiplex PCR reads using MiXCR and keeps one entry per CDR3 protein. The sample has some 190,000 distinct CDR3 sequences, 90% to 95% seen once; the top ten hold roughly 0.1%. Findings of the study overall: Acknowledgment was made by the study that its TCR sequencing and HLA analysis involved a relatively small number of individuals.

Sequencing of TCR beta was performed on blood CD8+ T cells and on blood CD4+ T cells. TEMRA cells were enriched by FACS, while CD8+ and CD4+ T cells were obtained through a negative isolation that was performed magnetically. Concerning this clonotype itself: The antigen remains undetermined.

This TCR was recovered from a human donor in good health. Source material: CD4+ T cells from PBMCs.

The CDR3 coding sequence is TGCGCCAGCAGCCAAGATAGTACGGGGGCGCGTGGCTACACCTTC. This translates into CASSQDSTGARGYTF. The chain uses TRBV4-3 and TRBJ1-2; perhaps TRBD1 as D (6 bases). This CDR3 spans 15 amino acids. The V gene lost 0 bases and the J gene lost 7 bases, with 15 bases spanning the gap. Germline V CDR1 and CDR2: LGHNA, YSLEER.